Following are 27 T cell receptor beta chains from one sample sequenced in a study of identifying expanded T cells in peripheral blood. TCRdb's table, derived via immunoSEQ multiplex PCR, lists solely in-frame clones and lacks some. The sample lists about 97,000 clones; about nine tenths were seen once. The sequenced sample was blood. These receptor sequences come from a person aged 18 to 70 in good health.

The genes are TRBV19 and TRBJ2-3, with 12 bases aligning to TRBD2. Germline V gene data show CDR1 as LNHDA and CDR2 as SQIVND (reference sequence). The V and J ends lost 7 bases and 6 bases, in that order; junction bases with no gene match: 11. There are 16 residues in the CDR3. CDR3 protein: CASKGTSGRGWDTQYF. The CDR3 nucleotides are TGTGCCAGTAAGGGGACTAGCGGGCGCGGATGGGATACGCAGTATTTT.

This rearrangement joins TRBV19 to TRBJ2-5, with 8 bases aligning to TRBD1. The CDR3 has 16 amino acids. CDR1 is LNHDA, CDR2 SQIVND, per germline (reference sequence). The V segment lost 7 bases and the J segment 5 bases; nucleotides outside the gene matches: 15. DNA of the CDR3: TGTGCCAGTACTTGGAGGCACCAGGGGGCTGGGGAGACCCAGTACTTC. Its translation is CASTWRHQGAGETQYF. Full variable domain (missing parts from reference TRBV19 and TRBJ2-5): DGGITQSPKYLFRKEGQNVTLSCEQNLNHDAMYWYRQDPGQGLRLIYYSQIVNDFQKGDIAEGYSVSREKKESFPLTVTSAQKNPTAFYLCASTWRHQGAGETQYFGPGTRLLVL.

The chain carries TRBV19 and TRBJ1-1, with D hard to call. This CDR3 has 14 residues. With 7 bases removed from V and 6 bases from J, the gap between germline ends came to 18 bases. Germline V gene sequence: CDR1 LNHDA, CDR2 SQIVND (reference sequence). The CDR3 DNA reads TGTGCCAGTACCCCGCTGGCGCTATTCCCTGAAGCTTTCTTT. Amino acid sequence: CASTPLALFPEAFF.

The chain uses TRBV5-4 and TRBJ2-3; 8 nucleotides match TRBD1. The trim removed 4 bases at V and 3 bases at J, leaving 7 bases unmatched. Per the germline V gene, CDR1 is SGHNT and CDR2 is YYREEE (reference sequence). The CDR3 contains 15 residues. The chain's CDR3 is CASSPDRGRTDTQYF. Here the CDR3 DNA reads TGTGCCAGCAGCCCAGACAGGGGTAGGACAGATACGCAGTATTTT.

This rearrangement joins TRBV11-2 to TRBJ2-5; D unresolved. The CDR3 length is 11 residues. Germline V gene data show CDR1 as SGHAT and CDR2 as FQNNGV. V gave up 4 bases and J gave up 4 bases, with 4 bases separating them. The CDR3 region is CASSSIETQYF. CDR3 bases: TGTGCCAGCAGCTCTATAGAGACCCAGTACTTC.

The chain is built from TRBV15 and TRBJ1-5, with TRBD1 matching over 7 bases. This CDR3 has 16 residues. Germline V lookup: CDR1 LNHNV, CDR2 YYDKDF (reference sequence). Trimming cost V 3 bases and J 4 bases; bases outside gene matches: 9. The chain's CDR3 is CATSSWRGTENQPQHF. In DNA form, the CDR3 reads TGTGCCACCAGCAGTTGGCGAGGGACAGAGAATCAGCCCCAGCATTTT.

This chain links TRBV7-2 with TRBJ2-7; 9 bases agree with TRBD1. CDR1 is SGHTA, CDR2 FQGNSA, per germline. The length of the CDR3 is 15 residues. Losses at the gene ends were 5 bases for V and 5 bases for J; bases not matched to a gene: 10. The CDR3 here is CASSLKQGARDEQYF. The CDR3 DNA reads TGTGCCAGCAGCCTCAAACAGGGGGCGCGTGACGAGCAGTACTTC.

The genes are TRBV27 and TRBJ1-2, with D possibly matching TRBD1 (5 bases). V was clipped by 2 bases and J by 5 bases, with 21 bases between them. The CDR3 is 17 amino acids. Germline V gene sequence: CDR1 MNHEY, CDR2 SMNVEV (reference sequence). As DNA, the CDR3 is TGTGCCAGCAGTTTAGCCTCCGGAGGCCTGGGGCCTTATGGCTACACCTTC. It yields the protein CASSLASGGLGPYGYTF.

This rearrangement joins TRBV29-1 to TRBJ2-2, with 9 positions matching TRBD1. Germline loops: CDR1 SQVTM, CDR2 ANQGSEA. This CDR3 has 19 amino acids. V trimming: 2 bases; J trimming: 0 bases; junction bases outside the gene matches: 13. The CDR3 sequence: CSVEKVGPGQGANTGELFF. The CDR3 DNA is TGCAGCGTTGAAAAGGTGGGACCGGGACAGGGTGCGAACACCGGGGAGCTGTTTTTT.

The chain joins TRBV5-4 to TRBJ1-4, with D unresolved. The CDR3 totals 14 residues. CDR1 is SGHNT, CDR2 YYREEE, per germline (reference sequence). Trimming removed 0 bases from V and 7 bases from J, with 10 bases in between. The CDR3 loop reads CASSLDRLGEKLFF. The DNA for the CDR3 is TGTGCCAGCAGCTTGGACAGATTGGGTGAAAAACTGTTTTTT. The full variable domain, with the rest looked up from reference TRBV5-4 and TRBJ1-4, is ETGVTQSPTHLIKTRGQQVTLRCSSQSGHNTVSWYQQALGQGPQFIFQYYREEENGRGNFPPRFSGLQFPNYSSELNVNALELDDSALYLCASSLDRLGEKLFFGSGTQLSVL.

This clone has only one observation. This sequence joins TRBV7-3 and TRBJ2-3; a weak D match, TRBD2 (6 bases). Trimming took 6 bases from V and 1 from J, leaving 14 bases between them. From germline, CDR1 is SGHTA and CDR2 FQGTGA. The length of the CDR3 is 15 residues. The DNA for the CDR3 is TGTGCCAGCAGTTTAGGAGGGGCGGGCACAGATACGCAGTATTTT. Translated: CASSLGGAGTDTQYF.

Only one count was recorded for this clone. This chain connects TRBV5-4 to TRBJ2-7; 7 bases match TRBD2. In germline, CDR1 is SGHNT, CDR2 YYREEE (reference sequence). V dropped 5 bases and J dropped 4; count of bases not matched to a gene: 12. The CDR3 is made up of 15 amino acids. The CDR3 protein is CASSGGERSRYEQYF. The CDR3 region has the DNA TGTGCCAGCAGTGGGGGGGAAAGGTCTAGGTACGAGCAGTACTTC.

This chain links TRBV6-1 with TRBJ1-4; D call uncertain. CDR3 length: 12 amino acids. CDR1 and CDR2 from the germline V gene are MNHNS and SASEGT. V was shortened by 2 bases and J by 8 bases, with 6 bases between the two germline ends. DNA for the CDR3: TGTGCCAGCAGTGAATCCGTCGAAAAACTGTTTTTT. It yields the protein CASSESVEKLFF.

The chain recombines TRBV4-1 with TRBJ2-7; D is perhaps TRBD1 (6 bases). V shed 1 base and J shed 3 bases, with 16 bases lying between them. Germline V gives CDR1 MGHRA, CDR2 YSYEKL. The CDR3 extends over 16 amino acids. The CDR3 coding sequence is TGCGCCAGCAGCCAAGTGGCGAGGGGGTTTGGCTACGAGCAGTACTTC. Encoded protein: CASSQVARGFGYEQYF.

This clone has only one observation. J is TRBJ2-7 and V is TRBV5-1, with a tentative D call TRBD1 (7 bases). The CDR3 is made up of 15 amino acids. Trimming removed 4 bases at V and 3 bases at J, with 17 bases between. Germline lookup yields CDR1 SGHRS and CDR2 YFSETQ. The CDR3 loop reads CASSAGQRGDYEQYF. In DNA, the CDR3 is TGCGCCAGCAGCGCGGGACAGAGGGGAGACTACGAGCAGTACTTC.

This clone appeared once. The CDR3 loop is CASSLQASGRVGEQFF. CDR3 sequence (DNA): TGTGCCAGCAGTTTACAGGCTAGCGGGAGGGTTGGTGAGCAGTTCTTC. The chain uses TRBV28 and TRBJ2-1; 12 bases match TRBD2. CDR1 is MDHEN, CDR2 SYDVKM, per germline. CDR3 size: 16 residues. The J segment lost 9 bases and the V segment lost 2 bases, leaving 8 bases of the junction unmatched.

The chain combines TRBV7-9 with TRBJ1-5; D is unresolved. This CDR3 spans 13 amino acids. Germline V gene lookup returns CDR1 SEHNR and CDR2 FQNEAQ (reference sequence). V was cut by 0 bases and J by 6 bases, with 6 bases left in between. CDR3 residues: CASSLARTQPQHF. CDR3 coding DNA: TGTGCCAGCAGCTTAGCGCGTACTCAGCCCCAGCATTTT.

The genes are TRBV7-3 and TRBJ2-1; TRBD2 matches 9 bases. Trimming at V came to 3 bases and at J to 15 bases, leaving 9 bases not matched to a gene. In germline, CDR1 is SGHTA, CDR2 FQGTGA. The CDR3 sequence is 13 residues long. CDR3 nucleotides: TGTGCCAGCAGCTTGGCCGGGACTAGCTTTCTGTTCTTC. Encoded protein: CASSLAGTSFLFF.

This sequence joins TRBV28 and TRBJ2-3; D perhaps matches TRBD1 (5 bases). There are 15 residues in the CDR3. CDR1 MDHEN and CDR2 SYDVKM come from the germline V gene. V was shortened by 2 bases and J by 2 bases, with 11 bases between the two germline ends. This chain's CDR3 is CASSLRPGSTDTQYF. The CDR3 DNA reads as TGTGCCAGCAGTTTAAGGCCAGGGTCCACAGATACGCAGTATTTT.

V usage is TRBV29-1 and J usage is TRBJ2-7; 10 positions agree with TRBD1. Germline CDR1 SQVTM, CDR2 ANQGSEA. CDR3 length: 13 residues. The trim removed 5 bases at V and 5 bases at J, leaving 6 bases unmatched. The DNA for the CDR3 is TGCAGCGTTTGGGGACAGGGGTTCAACGAGCAGTACTTC. Amino acid sequence: CSVWGQGFNEQYF.

In this sample, this clone turned up once. J is TRBJ2-5 and V is TRBV27; tentatively, D is TRBD2 (6 bases). Germline assignment: CDR1 MNHEY and CDR2 SMNVEV (reference sequence). This CDR3 contains 15 residues. Between the trimmed V and J ends, which lost 3 bases and 1 base, there was a span of 12 bases. The CDR3 region has the DNA TGTGCCAGCAGTTTGGGGGGACGGTTCCAAGAGACCCAGTACTTC. The encoded protein is CASSLGGRFQETQYF.

The chain links TRBV7-3 to TRBJ2-3; 11 bases are a match to TRBD2. The CDR3 has 16 amino acids. The J segment lost 7 bases and the V segment lost 5 bases, leaving 11 bases of the junction unmatched. Germline V gives CDR1 SGHTA, CDR2 FQGTGA. CDR3 coding DNA: TGTGCCAGCAGCCCCCGGGGTAGCGGGGGGGCGAATACGCAGTATTTT. Translating it yields CASSPRGSGGANTQYF.

V usage is TRBV7-9 and J usage is TRBJ1-6, with 8 nucleotides matching TRBD1. CDR1 is SEHNR and CDR2 is FQNEAQ in the germline V gene (reference sequence). V shed 5 bases, J shed 10 bases, and the junction held 7 bases outside the gene matches. CDR3 length: 14 amino acids. Here the CDR3 DNA reads TGTGCCAGCAGCCCTCAGGGGGCAGGGTCACCCCTCCACTTT. Its translation: CASSPQGAGSPLHF.

V and J are TRBV5-8 and TRBJ2-7, with D tentatively TRBD1 (5 bases). Germline CDR1 reads SGHTS; CDR2 reads YDEGEE. The CDR3 sequence is 12 residues long. V lost 5 bases to trimming and J lost 4 bases, with 10 bases between them. The CDR3 DNA is TGTGCCAGCAGAAGACAGCTTTACGAGCAGTACTTC. Encoded protein: CASRRQLYEQYF.

The J gene is TRBJ2-1, the V gene TRBV7-2, with a tentative D call TRBD1 (5 bases). The CDR3 contains 15 residues. Germline-derived CDR1 and CDR2 are SGHTA and FQGNSA. V was clipped by 4 bases and J by 2 bases, with 12 bases between them. Here the CDR3 DNA reads TGTGCCAGCAGCTACCCTCCGGACACCTACAATGAGCAGTTCTTC. Amino acids: CASSYPPDTYNEQFF.

V usage is TRBV18 and J usage is TRBJ2-1; D gene ambiguous. The V end was cut by 0 bases, the J end by 5 bases, with 8 bases between. The CDR3 has 14 amino acids. The germline V gene encodes CDR1 KGHSH and CDR2 LQKENI. DNA of the CDR3: TGTGCCAGCTCACCACCGAGGCAGAACAATGAGCAGTTCTTC. Encoded protein: CASSPPRQNNEQFF.

The chain links TRBV5-6 to TRBJ2-5, with D perhaps being TRBD1 or TRBD2 (5 bases each). Germline assignment: CDR1 SGHDT and CDR2 YYEEEE. V was trimmed by 0 bases and J by 4 bases, leaving 16 bases between them. The CDR3 loop spans 16 amino acids. This chain's CDR3 is CASSLGLGPRGETQYF. CDR3 nucleotides: TGTGCCAGCAGCTTGGGTTTGGGGCCACGGGGAGAGACCCAGTACTTC.